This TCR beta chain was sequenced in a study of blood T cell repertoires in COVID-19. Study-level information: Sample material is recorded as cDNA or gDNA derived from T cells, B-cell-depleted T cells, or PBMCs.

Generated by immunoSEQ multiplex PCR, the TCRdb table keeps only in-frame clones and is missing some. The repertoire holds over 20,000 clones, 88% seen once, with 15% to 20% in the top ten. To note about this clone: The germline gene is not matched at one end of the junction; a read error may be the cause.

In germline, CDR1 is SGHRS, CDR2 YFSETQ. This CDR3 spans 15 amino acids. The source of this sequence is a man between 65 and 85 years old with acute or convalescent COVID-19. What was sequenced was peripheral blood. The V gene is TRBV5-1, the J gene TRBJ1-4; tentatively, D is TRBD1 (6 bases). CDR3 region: CASSPAGTTNEKLFF. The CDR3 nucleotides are TGCGCCAGCAGCCCGGCCGGGACAACGAATGAAAAACTGTTTTTT.